This TCR beta chain appears in the sequencing data of a study of blood T cell repertoires in COVID-19. Turning to the study itself: COVID-19 samples, acute and convalescent, were from the United States, Italy and Spain.

This CDR3 region has 18 residues. The junction had 10 bases not matched to a gene; V was cut back by 4 bases and J by 0 bases. The germline gives CDR1 SNHLY, CDR2 FYNNEI. Recruited during active infection, patients (from Seattle) were subsequently followed longitudinally. Authors' analysis steps: Estimated nucleated cell counts came from reference gene primer amplification. Repertoires were generated with immunoSEQ multiplex PCR, while TCRdb's copy carries only in-frame clones and drops some. That table furnishes V, J and clone size, whereas the DNA furnished D and trimming. The sample lists roughly 410,000 clones; about 89% were seen once.

The chain employs TRBV2 and TRBJ2-7; TRBD2 matches at 12 bases. Specimen: peripheral blood. The TCR was taken from a woman aged 40 to 50 with COVID-19, enrolled during active disease. This CDR3 is CASSGDHPSGRASYEQYF. The CDR3 coding sequence is TGTGCCAGCAGTGGCGACCATCCTAGCGGGAGGGCCTCCTACGAGCAGTACTTC.